Shown below are 5 T cell receptor beta chains from a single sample sequenced in a study of blood T cell repertoires in COVID-19. Profiling relied on immunoSEQ multiplex PCR, and the TCRdb table lists in-frame clones only, not all of them. The sample has roughly 160,000 clones, approximately 87% seen once. The sample was peripheral blood. The receptors shown here come from a woman in her 70s with COVID-19, enrolled during active disease.

The chain combines TRBV11-2 with TRBJ2-7; the match to TRBD1 covers 10 bases. Germline CDR1 reads SGHAT; CDR2 reads FQNNGV. V shed 0 bases and J 7 bases; nucleotides not matched to a gene: 6. This CDR3 region has 15 residues. The CDR3 protein is CASSLDRQGAEEQYF. The CDR3 nucleotides read TGTGCCAGCAGCTTAGATCGACAGGGGGCGGAGGAGCAGTACTTC. The complete variable domain, with remaining parts taken from reference TRBV11-2 and TRBJ2-7, reads EAGVAQSPRYKIIEKRQSVAFWCNPISGHATLYWYQQILGQGPKLLIQFQNNGVVDDSQLPKDRFSAERLKGVDSTLKIQPAKLEDSAVYLCASSLDRQGAEEQYFGPGTRLTVT.

This chain links TRBV6-5 with TRBJ1-4; D might be TRBD1 (6 bases). V lost 7 bases, J lost 8 bases, and 8 bases lay in between. The CDR3 contains 11 residues. Germline V gene data show CDR1 as MNHEY and CDR2 as SVGAGI. DNA of the CDR3: TGTGCCAGCACCCAGGGGGAAAAACTGTTTTTT. Protein: CASTQGEKLFF.

This clone has just one count. This chain links TRBV7-9 with TRBJ1-1; the D is unclear. The CDR3 contains 15 residues. Trimming took 1 base from V and 0 from J, leaving 9 bases between them. Germline V gives CDR1 SEHNR, CDR2 FQNEAQ (reference sequence). CDR3 loop: CASSLVAAMNTEAFF. CDR3 sequence (DNA): TGTGCCAGCAGCTTAGTGGCAGCGATGAACACTGAAGCTTTCTTT.

The chain is built from TRBV6-5 and TRBJ2-7; tentative D call: TRBD1 (6 bases). Trimming removed 10 bases from V and 3 bases from J, with 19 bases in between. The CDR3 consists of 14 residues. Germline loops: CDR1 MNHEY, CDR2 SVGAGI. The CDR3 nucleotides read TGTGCCACAGGCAGGGCAGGGGCTGGCTACGAGCAGTACTTC. Protein: CATGRAGAGYEQYF.

V and J are TRBV11-2 and TRBJ1-2; D gene uncertain. Trimming stripped 8 bases from V and 2 bases from J, with 18 bases between. This CDR3 spans 15 amino acids. Germline lookup yields CDR1 SGHAT and CDR2 FQNNGV. CDR3 in DNA: TGTGCCAGCGCGGGCTTGAAGACCTTAAACTATGGCTACACCTTC. This codes for CASAGLKTLNYGYTF.